This T cell receptor (beta chain) stems from a study of T cells in Graves' hyperthyroidism and ophthalmopathy. It was RNA transcripts that yielded the amplified TCR beta CDR3 regions. A set of HTBI primers served as the primers for a first-round RT-PCR of the TCR CDR3. From the multiplex PCR reads, TCRdb called clonotypes with MiXCR, one entry per CDR3 protein. The profile shows hundreds of thousands of distinct CDR3 sequences, about 45% of them singletons. This CDR3 is built from 14 residues. Germline V gene data show CDR1 as SGHTA and CDR2 as FQGTGA. V lost 5 bases and J lost 1, with 8 bases in between. This clonotype was observed a handful of times.

Sequencing used peripheral blood or thyroid tissue (not recorded which). The chain employs TRBV7-3 and TRBJ2-2; a possible D gene is TRBD2 (6 bases). The receptor was isolated from an adult man with Graves' disease, either hyperthyroidism or ophthalmopathy (not recorded which). CDR3 coding DNA: TGTGCCAGCAGCGGGACTCTGAACACCGGGGAGCTGTTTTTT. It is translated as CASSGTLNTGELFF.